These T cell receptor beta chains were read from a single sample in a study of blood T cell repertoires in COVID-19. Measured with immunoSEQ multiplex PCR; TCRdb has only the in-frame clones, and not every one. The sample records approximately 73,000 clones, 75% to 90% being singletons. Sequenced: peripheral blood. The receptors derive from an older man with acute or convalescent COVID-19. CDR3s include the opening cysteine and the closing phenylalanine or tryptophan. D genes are given only for firm matches. Rows may omit the clone size; those that give it use once, few, many or a size class.

clone_size j_call v_call d_call cdr3_aa cdr3_nt
. TRBJ2-7 TRBV5-1 . CASSSFEQGSYEQYF TGCGCCAGCAGCTCTTTCGAACAGGGCTCCTACGAGCAGTACTTC
. TRBJ1-5 TRBV15 . CATSRNQGMEQPQHF TGTGCCACCAGCAGAAACCAGGGGATGGAGCAGCCCCAGCATTTT
. TRBJ2-1 TRBV25-1 TRBD2 CASSPQGSGSYNEQFF TGTGCCAGCAGTCCCCAAGGTAGCGGGAGCTACAATGAGCAGTTCTTC
. TRBJ1-2 TRBV2 . CASKRDANYGYTF TGTGCCAGCAAGCGGGACGCTAACTATGGCTACACCTTC
few TRBJ2-1 TRBV19 TRBD1 CASSRIPGQGYNEQFF TGTGCCAGTAGCCGGATTCCGGGACAGGGATACAATGAGCAGTTCTTC
. TRBJ2-5 TRBV3-1/TRBV3-2 . CASSQDAKTQYF TGTGCCAGCAGCCAAGATGCGAAGACCCAGTACTTC
. TRBJ1-6 TRBV5-1 . CATTSDSVYNSPLHF TGCGCCACCACCTCGGACAGCGTCTATAATTCACCCCTCCACTTT
. TRBJ2-5 TRBV2 TRBD1 CASSPGQGGGRQTQYF TGTGCCAGCAGCCCGGGACAGGGGGGAGGTCGTCAGACCCAGTACTTC
. TRBJ1-5 TRBV18 TRBD1 CASSLGQGRQPQHF TGTGCCAGCTCACTCGGACAGGGACGGCAGCCCCAGCATTTT
once TRBJ1-4 TRBV23-1 . CASSPGHRLNEKLFF TGCGCCAGCAGTCCAGGACACCGACTTAATGAAAAACTGTTTTTT
. TRBJ1-4 TRBV7-3 . CASSLTTTGFEKLFF TGTGCCAGCAGCTTAACCACGACAGGTTTTGAAAAACTGTTTTTT
. TRBJ1-3 TRBV9 . CASSKTGSGNTIYF TGTGCCAGCAGCAAGACAGGCTCAGGAAACACCATATATTTT
. TRBJ2-3 TRBV15 . CATSRGLERQYF TGTGCCACCAGCAGAGGGCTGGAGAGGCAGTATTTT
. TRBJ2-1 TRBV10-3 . CAISDWANNEQFF TGTGCCATCAGTGATTGGGCCAACAATGAGCAGTTCTTC
. TRBJ1-1 TRBV29-1 TRBD1 CSVGQMNTEAFF TGCAGCGTGGGACAGATGAACACTGAAGCTTTCTTT
. TRBJ1-3 TRBV30 . CAWSALTGGNTIYF TGTGCCTGGAGTGCTTTAACAGGGGGAAACACCATATATTTT
. TRBJ2-2 TRBV24-1 TRBD1 CATTQGGATGELFF TGTGCCACCACACAGGGGGGCGCCACCGGGGAGCTGTTTTTT
. TRBJ2-2 TRBV5-6 . CASSLAGARQANTGELFF TGTGCCAGCAGCTTGGCCGGCGCTCGGCAGGCGAACACCGGGGAGCTGTTTTTT
once TRBJ1-2 TRBV5-8 . CASTVFGNYGYTF TGTGCCAGCACCGTTTTCGGGAACTATGGCTACACCTTC
few TRBJ2-1 TRBV10-2 TRBD2 CASRSPGLAYDNEQFF TGCGCCAGCAGGTCTCCGGGACTAGCTTACGACAATGAGCAGTTCTTC
. TRBJ1-2 TRBV5-4 TRBD1 CASSLGGQGVYGYTF TGTGCCAGCAGCTTGGGGGGACAGGGCGTCTATGGCTACACCTTC
once TRBJ1-5 TRBV19 . CASSITRGEPQHF TGTGCCAGTAGTATAACCCGGGGTGAGCCCCAGCATTTT
. TRBJ2-5 TRBV2 . CASSFARSETQYF TGTGCCAGCAGCTTCGCTAGGTCAGAGACCCAGTACTTC
. TRBJ1-6 TRBV21-1 . CASIAGTDRIHPLHF TGTGCCAGCATAGCCGGGACAGACAGAATTCACCCCCTCCACTTT
once TRBJ2-3 TRBV5-4 . CASSFQGGLRTDTQYF TGTGCCAGCAGCTTCCAGGGGGGACTTCGCACAGATACGCAGTATTTT
. TRBJ2-1 TRBV11-2 . CASSFSGNEQFF TGTGCCAGCAGCTTTAGCGGTAATGAGCAGTTCTTC
. TRBJ1-6 TRBV7-3 . CASSLQGWNSPLHF TGTGCCAGCAGCTTACAGGGTTGGAATTCACCCCTCCACTTT
. TRBJ2-1 TRBV10-3 . CAISEIAGSPEQFF TGTGCCATCAGTGAGATAGCTGGCTCCCCCGAGCAGTTCTTC
. TRBJ1-1 TRBV5-1 . CASSLPRDSSTEAFF TGCGCCAGCAGCTTACCGAGGGATAGTAGCACTGAAGCTTTCTTT
. TRBJ1-5 TRBV19 . CASSTTQGQPQHF TGTGCCAGTAGTACGACACAGGGACAGCCCCAGCATTTT
. TRBJ2-7 TRBV30 . CAWNPGPNYEQYF TGTGCCTGGAACCCGGGTCCTAACTACGAGCAGTACTTC
few TRBJ2-5 TRBV5-1 . CASSLRSQETQYF TGCGCCAGCAGCTTACGTAGCCAAGAGACCCAGTACTTC
. TRBJ2-3 TRBV5-6 TRBD2 CASSLAGSGRSDTQYF TGTGCCAGCAGCTTGGCCGGGAGCGGGAGGTCAGATACGCAGTATTTT
. TRBJ2-2 TRBV14 . CASSQGGAANTGELFF TGTGCCAGCAGCCAGGGGGGGGCAGCGAACACCGGGGAGCTGTTTTTT
. TRBJ1-1 TRBV6-5 . CASMLGVEGITEAFF TGTGCCAGCATGCTTGGGGTAGAGGGAATCACTGAAGCTTTCTTT
. TRBJ1-2 TRBV27 TRBD1 CASSGKDRVYGYTF TGTGCCAGCAGTGGAAAGGACAGGGTCTATGGCTACACCTTC
. TRBJ1-3 TRBV30 TRBD1 CAWTPGQGRNTIYF TGTGCCTGGACCCCGGGACAGGGTAGAAACACCATATATTTT
few TRBJ1-2 TRBV12-3/TRBV12-4 TRBD1 CASRNRGRGYTF TGTGCCAGCAGAAACAGGGGTCGCGGCTACACCTTC
. TRBJ1-1 TRBV18 TRBD1 CASSLRDRRNTEAFF TGTGCCAGCTCACTCCGGGACAGGCGGAACACTGAAGCTTTCTTT
. TRBJ2-5 TRBV5-1 . CASSLYSGIWETQYF TGCGCCAGCAGCTTGTATTCGGGGATCTGGGAGACCCAGTACTTC
. TRBJ1-1 TRBV12-3/TRBV12-4 . CASSLVPNTEAFF TGTGCCAGCAGTCTTGTCCCGAACACTGAAGCTTTCTTT
. TRBJ2-7 TRBV11-2 . CASSLVVGGPSYEQYF TGTGCCAGCAGCTTAGTGGTGGGAGGCCCTTCCTACGAGCAGTACTTC
. TRBJ2-3 TRBV6-6 . CASSYGWGSADTQYF TGTGCCAGCAGTTACGGGTGGGGCAGCGCAGATACGCAGTATTTT
. TRBJ1-1 TRBV7-3 TRBD1 CASSPRGGTGPLNTEAFF TGTGCCAGCAGCCCGCGAGGGGGGACAGGGCCCTTGAACACTGAAGCTTTCTTT
. TRBJ2-7 TRBV5-1 TRBD1 CASSPDTGDYEQYF TGCGCCAGCAGCCCTGACACAGGGGACTACGAGCAGTACTTC
. TRBJ1-2 TRBV5-6 TRBD1 CASSFPDRGSGYTF TGTGCCAGCAGCTTCCCGGACAGGGGAAGTGGCTACACCTTC
. TRBJ1-2 TRBV18 . CASSPKSQAGQFYGYTF TGTGCCAGCTCACCAAAGTCCCAGGCGGGTCAATTCTATGGCTACACCTTC
. TRBJ1-6 TRBV27 TRBD1 CASTGQFTGYNSPLHF TGTGCCAGCACGGGACAGTTTACGGGCTATAATTCACCCCTCCACTTT
. TRBJ1-6 TRBV5-6 . CASSLHPGGSSPLHF TGTGCCAGCAGCTTGCATCCGGGGGGCAGTTCACCCCTCCACTTT
. TRBJ1-1 TRBV14 . CASSQVGGGRAFF TGTGCCAGCAGCCAAGTGGGGGGAGGGCGAGCTTTCTTT
. TRBJ2-1 TRBV13 . CASSFREYIYNEQFF TGTGCCAGCAGCTTCCGGGAGTATATCTACAATGAGCAGTTCTTC
. TRBJ1-6 TRBV7-9 . CASSFFSSASESPLHF TGTGCCAGCAGCTTTTTTAGCTCGGCCTCAGAGTCACCCCTCCACTTT